This note documents a single TCR beta chain sequence. Individuals drawn from around 25 US areas were about 18 to 89 years old. The data originate from a study of blood T cell repertoires in COVID-19. Study at large: Donors in the United States, Italy and Spain gave samples during acute or convalescent COVID-19. Nucleic acid was either cDNA or gDNA, and it came from T cells, B-cell-depleted T cells, or PBMCs.

Germline CDR1 PRHDT, CDR2 FYEKMQ (reference sequence). J gave up 7 bases and V 5 bases, and 21 bases lay outside the gene matches. The CDR3 is 19 amino acids. Sequencing used immunoSEQ multiplex PCR; TCRdb keeps in-frame clones, though not all of them. The table has approximately 220,000 clones, 86% seen once. Sequenced input: PBMCs or T cells enriched from blood (not recorded which). The J gene is TRBJ1-2, the V gene TRBV13; 11 nucleotides match TRBD1. The source is a woman aged 40 to 55 with acute COVID-19. CDR3 region: CASSPRLIFRDRGNGGYTF. CDR3 nucleotides: TGTGCCAGCAGCCCAAGACTAATTTTCCGGGACAGGGGGAACGGTGGCTACACCTTC. The full variable domain, with the rest looked up from reference TRBV13 and TRBJ1-2, is AAGVIQSPRHLIKEKRETATLKCYPIPRHDTVYWYQQGPGQDPQFLISFYEKMQSDKGSIPDRFSAQQFSDYHSELNMSSLELGDSALYFCASSPRLIFRDRGNGGYTFGSGTRLTVV.